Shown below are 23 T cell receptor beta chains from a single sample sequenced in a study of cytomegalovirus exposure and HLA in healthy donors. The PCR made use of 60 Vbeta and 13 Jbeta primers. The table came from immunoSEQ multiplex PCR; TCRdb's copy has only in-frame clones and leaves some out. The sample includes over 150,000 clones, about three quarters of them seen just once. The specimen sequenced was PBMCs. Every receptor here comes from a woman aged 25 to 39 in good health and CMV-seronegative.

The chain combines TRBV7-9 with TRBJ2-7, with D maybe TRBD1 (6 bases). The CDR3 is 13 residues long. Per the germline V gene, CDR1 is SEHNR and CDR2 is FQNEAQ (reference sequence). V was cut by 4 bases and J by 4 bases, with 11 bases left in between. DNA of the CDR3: TGTGCCAGCAGCTCACAGGGTTCGTACGAGCAGTACTTC. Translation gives CASSSQGSYEQYF.

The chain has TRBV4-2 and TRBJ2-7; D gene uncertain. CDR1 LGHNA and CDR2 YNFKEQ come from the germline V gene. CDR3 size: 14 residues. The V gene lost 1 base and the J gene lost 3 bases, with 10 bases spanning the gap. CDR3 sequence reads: CASSQGLVDYEQYF. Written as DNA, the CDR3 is TGTGCCAGCAGCCAAGGCCTGGTAGACTACGAGCAGTACTTC.

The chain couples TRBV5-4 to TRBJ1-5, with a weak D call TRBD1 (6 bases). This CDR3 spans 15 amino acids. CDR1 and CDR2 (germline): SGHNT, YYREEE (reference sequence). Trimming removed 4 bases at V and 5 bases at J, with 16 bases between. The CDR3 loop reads CASSPKGEGHQPQHF. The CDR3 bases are TGTGCCAGCAGCCCGAAGGGGGAGGGGCATCAGCCCCAGCATTTT.

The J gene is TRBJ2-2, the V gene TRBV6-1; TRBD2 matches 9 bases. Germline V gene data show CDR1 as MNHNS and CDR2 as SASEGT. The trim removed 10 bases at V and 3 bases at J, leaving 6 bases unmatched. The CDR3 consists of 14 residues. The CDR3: CAIKRGAYTGELFF. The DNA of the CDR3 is TGTGCCATAAAGCGGGGGGCTTACACCGGGGAGCTGTTTTTT.

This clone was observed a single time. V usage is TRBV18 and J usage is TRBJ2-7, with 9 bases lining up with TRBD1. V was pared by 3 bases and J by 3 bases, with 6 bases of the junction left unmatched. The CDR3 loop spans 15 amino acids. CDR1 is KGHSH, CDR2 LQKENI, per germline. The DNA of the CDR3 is TGTGCCAGCTCACCGGGACAGGGAGTTAACTACGAGCAGTACTTC. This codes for CASSPGQGVNYEQYF.

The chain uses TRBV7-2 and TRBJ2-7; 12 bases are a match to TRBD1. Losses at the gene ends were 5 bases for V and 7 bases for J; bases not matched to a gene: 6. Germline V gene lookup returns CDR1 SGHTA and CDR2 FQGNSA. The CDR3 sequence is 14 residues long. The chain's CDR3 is CASSKGQGAGEQYF. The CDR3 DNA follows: TGTGCCAGCAGCAAGGGACAGGGGGCTGGAGAGCAGTACTTC.

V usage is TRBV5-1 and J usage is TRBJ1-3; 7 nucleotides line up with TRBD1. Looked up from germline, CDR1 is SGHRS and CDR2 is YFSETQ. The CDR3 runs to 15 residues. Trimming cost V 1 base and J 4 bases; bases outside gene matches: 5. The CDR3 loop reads CASSLSGTEGNTIYF. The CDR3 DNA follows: TGCGCCAGCAGCTTGTCTGGGACAGAGGGAAACACCATATATTTT.

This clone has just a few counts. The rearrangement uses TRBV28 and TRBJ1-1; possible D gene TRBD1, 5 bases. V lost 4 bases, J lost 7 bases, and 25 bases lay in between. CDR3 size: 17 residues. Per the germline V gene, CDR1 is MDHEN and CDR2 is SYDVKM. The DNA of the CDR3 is TGTGCCAGCAGTTCTATACTCTTGGGCAGGGAGGGTGGTGAAGCTTTCTTT. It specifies CASSSILLGREGGEAFF.

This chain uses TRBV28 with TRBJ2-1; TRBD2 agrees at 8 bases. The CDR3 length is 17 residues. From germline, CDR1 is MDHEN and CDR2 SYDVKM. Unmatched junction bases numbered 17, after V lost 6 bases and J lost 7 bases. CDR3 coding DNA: TGTGCCAGCAGCGCCCCCGGGACTAGATGGAATCGGAATGAGCAGTTCTTC. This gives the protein CASSAPGTRWNRNEQFF.

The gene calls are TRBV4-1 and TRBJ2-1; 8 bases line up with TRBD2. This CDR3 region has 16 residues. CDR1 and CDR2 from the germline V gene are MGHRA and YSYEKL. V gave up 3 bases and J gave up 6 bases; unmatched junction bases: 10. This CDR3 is CASSQVLAVGTNEQFF. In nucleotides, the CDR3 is TGCGCCAGCAGCCAGGTACTAGCGGTTGGAACCAATGAGCAGTTCTTC.

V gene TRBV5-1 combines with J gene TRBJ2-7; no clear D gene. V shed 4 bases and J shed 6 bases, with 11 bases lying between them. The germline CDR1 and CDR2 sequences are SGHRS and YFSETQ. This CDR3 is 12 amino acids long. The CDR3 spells CASSLDTCEQYF. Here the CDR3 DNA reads TGCGCCAGCAGCCTTGACACCTGCGAGCAGTACTTC.

CDR3 in DNA: TGTGCCAGCTTTACTACACGGCGAAATGAAGCTTTCTTT. Its protein is CASFTTRRNEAFF. This rearrangement joins TRBV6-5 to TRBJ1-1; unclear D gene. Germline CDR1 and CDR2: MNHEY and SVGAGI. Trimming took off 8 bases at V and 7 bases at J, with 17 bases between the two ends. This CDR3 is 13 amino acids long.

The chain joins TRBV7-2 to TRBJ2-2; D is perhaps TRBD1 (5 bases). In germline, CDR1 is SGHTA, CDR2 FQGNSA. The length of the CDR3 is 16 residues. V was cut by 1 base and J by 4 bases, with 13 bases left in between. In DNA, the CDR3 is TGTGCCAGCAGCTTAGTAGCTAGGGGCAGCACCGGGGAGCTGTTTTTT. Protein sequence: CASSLVARGSTGELFF.

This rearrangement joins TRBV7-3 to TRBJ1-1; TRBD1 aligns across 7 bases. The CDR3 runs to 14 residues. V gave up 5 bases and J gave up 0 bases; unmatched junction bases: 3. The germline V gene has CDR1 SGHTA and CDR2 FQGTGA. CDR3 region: CASSPRGMNTEAFF. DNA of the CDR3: TGTGCCAGCAGCCCCAGGGGGATGAACACTGAAGCTTTCTTT.

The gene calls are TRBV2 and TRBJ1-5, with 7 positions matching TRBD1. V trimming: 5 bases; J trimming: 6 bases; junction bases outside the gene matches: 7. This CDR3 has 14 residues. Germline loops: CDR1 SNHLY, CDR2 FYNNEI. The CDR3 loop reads CASSSDRVFQPQHF. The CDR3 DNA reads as TGTGCCAGCAGTTCAGACAGGGTCTTTCAGCCCCAGCATTTT.

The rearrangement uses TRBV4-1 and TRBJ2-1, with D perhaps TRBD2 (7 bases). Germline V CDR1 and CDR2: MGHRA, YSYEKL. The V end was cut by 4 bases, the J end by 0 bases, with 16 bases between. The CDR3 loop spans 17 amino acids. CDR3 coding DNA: TGCGCCAGCAGCCGAGAAGAGGGGGGGAGCTCCTACAATGAGCAGTTCTTC. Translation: CASSREEGGSSYNEQFF.

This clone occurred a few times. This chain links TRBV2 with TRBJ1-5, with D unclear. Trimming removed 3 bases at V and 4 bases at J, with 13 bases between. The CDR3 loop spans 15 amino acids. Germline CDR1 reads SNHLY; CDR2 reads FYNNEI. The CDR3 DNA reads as TGTGCCAGCAGTGATTTACAGCAAATTAATCAGCCCCAGCATTTT. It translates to CASSDLQQINQPQHF.

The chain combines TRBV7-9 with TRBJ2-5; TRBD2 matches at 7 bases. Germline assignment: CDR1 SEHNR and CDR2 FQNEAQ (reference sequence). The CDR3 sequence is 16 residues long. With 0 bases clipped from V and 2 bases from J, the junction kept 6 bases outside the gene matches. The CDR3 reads CASSLALGGGQETQYF. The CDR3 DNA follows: TGTGCCAGCAGCTTAGCGCTTGGCGGGGGACAAGAGACCCAGTACTTC.

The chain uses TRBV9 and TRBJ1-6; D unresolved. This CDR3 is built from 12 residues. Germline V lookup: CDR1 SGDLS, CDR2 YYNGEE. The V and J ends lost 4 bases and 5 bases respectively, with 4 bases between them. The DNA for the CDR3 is TGTGCCAGCAGCATAAATAATTCACCCCTCCACTTT. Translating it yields CASSINNSPLHF.

The chain's CDR3 is CASRAGVGNSPLHF. CDR3 DNA: TGTGCCAGCAGGGCCGGGGTAGGAAATTCACCCCTCCACTTT. The chain is built from TRBV7-6 and TRBJ1-6; D unresolved. The CDR3 has 14 residues. Germline values: CDR1 SGHVS, CDR2 FNYEAQ. V lost 6 bases, J lost 7 bases, and 13 bases lay in between.

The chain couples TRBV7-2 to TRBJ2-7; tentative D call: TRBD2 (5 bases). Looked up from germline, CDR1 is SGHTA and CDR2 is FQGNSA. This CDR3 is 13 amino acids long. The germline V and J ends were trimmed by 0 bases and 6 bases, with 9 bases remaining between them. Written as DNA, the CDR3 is TGTGCCAGCAGCTTAGCGGGCCGGGGCGAGCAGTACTTC. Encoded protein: CASSLAGRGEQYF.

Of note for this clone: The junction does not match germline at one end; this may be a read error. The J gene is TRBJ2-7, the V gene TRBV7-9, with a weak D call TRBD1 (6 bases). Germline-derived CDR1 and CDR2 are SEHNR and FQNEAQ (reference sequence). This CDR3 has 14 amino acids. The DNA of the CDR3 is TGTTCCAGCAGCTTCACAGGGACCTCCTACGAGCAGTACTTC. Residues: CSSSFTGTSYEQYF.

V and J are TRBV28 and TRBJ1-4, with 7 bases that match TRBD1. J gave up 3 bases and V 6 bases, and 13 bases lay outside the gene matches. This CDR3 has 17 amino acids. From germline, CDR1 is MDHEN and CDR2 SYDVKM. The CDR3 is CASSAWRLTGANEKLFF. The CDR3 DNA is TGTGCCAGCAGCGCCTGGCGTTTAACAGGGGCTAATGAAAAACTGTTTTTT. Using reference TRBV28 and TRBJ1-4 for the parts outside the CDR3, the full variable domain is DVKVTQSSRYLVKRTGEKVFLECVQDMDHENMFWYRQDPGLGLRLIYFSYDVKMKEKGDIPEGYSVSREKKERFSLILESASTNQTSMYLCASSAWRLTGANEKLFFGSGTQLSVL.